This note documents a single T cell receptor beta chain sequence. Its antigen is as yet unknown. The naive CD8 subset, CD45RO-negative cells positively selected for CCR7, excluded terminally differentiated effector memory CD45RA+ cells. Germline V gives CDR1 LNHDA, CDR2 SQIVND (reference sequence). The CDR3 length is 15 residues. The V gene end was trimmed by 5 bases and the J gene end by 5 bases; junction bases not matched to a gene: 10. This record comes from a study of shared clonotypes between healthy human individuals. Notes on the study in general: Shared across a handful of donors were around 4.7% of the naive CD4 clonotypes.

The assay was immunoSEQ multiplex PCR, and TCRdb's table has in-frame clones only and misses some. The data show roughly 2,000,000 clones, about 95% seen once. The TCR sequence derives from a man between 18 and 29 years old in good health. This rearrangement joins TRBV19 to TRBJ2-7, with 9 positions matching TRBD2. Sequenced sample: naive CD8+ T cells sorted from blood. CDR3 in DNA: TGTGCCAGTAGTCCCCGACTAGCGGACCCCCACGAGCAGTACTTC. This encodes CASSPRLADPHEQYF.